Here is one T cell receptor (beta chain) with its context. The antigen is unknown. In the PCR, 60 Vbeta and 13 Jbeta primers were used. Assay: immunoSEQ multiplex PCR; the TCRdb copy retains only in-frame clones and omits some. The sample gives approximately 210,000 clones, around 83% of which show up once; around 9.6% is in the top ten. This entry comes from a study of cytomegalovirus exposure and HLA in healthy donors. Study-wide context: An early release of data contained approximately 85 million unique TCRs, which came from HLA-typed donors. General study results and limits: The study flagged some 170 TCR beta chains as cytomegalovirus-associated. Sequencing had likely introduced a cluster of highly shared sequence variants as an artifact. A later analysis by the authors found several of the most significant clusters apparently linked to common viral pathogens.

The germline V gene encodes CDR1 SGHRS and CDR2 YFSETQ. Trimming pared 4 bases from V and 6 bases from J, leaving 16 bases between. CDR3 length: 14 residues. The TCR comes from a woman between 45 and 60 years old in good health and CMV-seropositive. Material: PBMCs. J is TRBJ1-2 and V is TRBV5-1; a weak D match, TRBD1 (5 bases). The CDR3 protein is CASSIGASGDGYTF. The CDR3 DNA sequence: TGCGCCAGCAGCATCGGGGCGTCGGGAGATGGCTACACCTTC.